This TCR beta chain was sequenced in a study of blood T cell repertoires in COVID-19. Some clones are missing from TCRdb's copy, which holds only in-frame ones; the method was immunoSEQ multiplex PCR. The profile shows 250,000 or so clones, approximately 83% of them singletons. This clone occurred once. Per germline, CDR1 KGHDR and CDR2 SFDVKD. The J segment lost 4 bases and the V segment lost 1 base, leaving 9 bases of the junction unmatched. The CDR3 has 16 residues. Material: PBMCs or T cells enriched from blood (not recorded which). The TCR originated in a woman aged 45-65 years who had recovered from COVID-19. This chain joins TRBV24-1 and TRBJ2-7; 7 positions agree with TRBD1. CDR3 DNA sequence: TGTGCCACCAGTGATTTTCGGGACACACAGGGGTACGAGCAGTACTTC. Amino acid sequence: CATSDFRDTQGYEQYF.